Below are 15 T cell receptor beta chains sequenced from a single sample in a study of regulatory T cells in long-lasting Graves disease. In building TCR beta libraries, iRepertoire HTBI primers were used together with Arm-PCR of CDR3 regions. TCRdb re-analysed the multiplex PCR reads in MiXCR, keeping a single row per CDR3 protein. The sample includes about 350,000 distinct CDR3 sequences, 16% of them seen just once. The time point: newly diagnosed GD, antithyroid drugs for less than 3 months. The TCR library used RNA extracted from PBMCs. The data were also submitted as part of a second study, on T cells in Graves' hyperthyroidism and ophthalmopathy.

Specimen: peripheral blood mononuclear cells (PBMCs), collected at new diagnosis, from a patient treated with antithyroid drugs. All receptors derive from a man aged 40-55 years with Graves disease.

This clonotype was counted many times. The V gene is TRBV6-5, the J gene TRBJ1-1; a possible D gene is TRBD1 (5 bases). There are 16 residues in the CDR3. The V gene lost 0 bases and the J gene lost 1 base, with 12 bases spanning the gap. Germline CDR1 and CDR2: MNHEY and SVGAGI. CDR3 DNA: TGTGCCAGCAGTTACTCCCGGGGGTGGGAGAACACTGAAGCTTTCTTT. As protein: CASSYSRGWENTEAFF.

In its sample, this clonotype was seen many times. V usage is TRBV28 and J usage is TRBJ1-5, with a tentative D call TRBD1 (5 bases). This CDR3 comprises 15 residues. Trimming took off 5 bases at V and 6 bases at J, with 17 bases between the two ends. Germline lookup yields CDR1 MDHEN and CDR2 SYDVKM. CDR3 DNA: TGTGCCAGCAGTCTTTCGGTTCGTAGGGGTCAGCCCCAGCATTTT. Translation gives CASSLSVRRGQPQHF.

This chain connects TRBV7-2 to TRBJ1-3, with a tentative D call TRBD1 (5 bases). Trimming took 6 bases from V and 0 from J, leaving 12 bases between them. CDR1 is SGHTA and CDR2 is FQGNSA in the germline V gene. The CDR3 consists of 15 residues. CDR3 nucleotides: TGTGCCAGCAGGTCGACAGACATCTCTGGAAACACCATATATTTT. This encodes CASRSTDISGNTIYF. The variable domain in full, with the rest retrieved from reference TRBV7-2 and TRBJ1-3, is GAGVSQSPSNKVTEKGKDVELRCDPISGHTALYWYRQSLGQGLEFLIYFQGNSAPDKSGLPSDRFSAERTGGSVSTLTIQRTQQEDSAVYLCASRSTDISGNTIYFGEGSWLTVV.

In its sample, this clonotype was seen many times. The chain combines TRBV7-9 with TRBJ2-5; no clear D. Per the germline V gene, CDR1 is SEHNR and CDR2 is FQNEAQ (reference sequence). This CDR3 has 14 residues. The V gene lost 5 bases and the J gene lost 0 bases, with 10 bases spanning the gap. The DNA of the CDR3 is TGTGCCAGCAGCAGGGCAGAGCACCAAGAGACCCAGTACTTC. This encodes CASSRAEHQETQYF.

In this sample, this clonotype turned up a few times. The chain joins TRBV20-1 to TRBJ2-1; a possible D gene is TRBD2 (7 bases). CDR1 and CDR2 from the germline V gene are DFQATT and SNEGSKA (reference sequence). V lost 3 bases, J lost 7 bases, and 19 bases lay in between. CDR3 length: 15 amino acids. The chain's CDR3 is CSARKTRGGGNEQFF. Written as DNA, the CDR3 is TGCAGTGCTAGGAAGACTAGGGGGGGAGGAAATGAGCAGTTCTTC.

In its sample, this clonotype was seen many times. The gene calls are TRBV6-1 and TRBJ2-1; 9 bases are shared with TRBD1. CDR1 is MNHNS, CDR2 SASEGT, per germline. The CDR3 covers 15 residues. V gave up 6 bases and J gave up 8 bases; unmatched junction bases: 11. DNA of the CDR3: TGTGCCAGCAGCCGACCGGGACAGGGTTTCGATGAGCAGTTCTTC. This encodes CASSRPGQGFDEQFF.

Ten or more counts support this clonotype. J is TRBJ2-2 and V is TRBV18; possible D gene TRBD1, 6 bases. The CDR3 has 15 amino acids. V lost 3 bases and J 3 bases, leaving 11 bases between the germline ends. Germline V gene sequence: CDR1 KGHSH, CDR2 LQKENI. CDR3 DNA: TGTGCCAGCTCACCGGGGGCCTTGGACACCGGGGAGCTGTTTTTT. It yields the protein CASSPGALDTGELFF. Full variable domain (rest looked up from reference TRBV18 and TRBJ2-2): NAGVMQNPRHLVRRRGQEARLRCSPMKGHSHVYWYRQLPEEGLKFMVYLQKENIIDESGMPKERFSAEFPKEGPSILRIQQVVRGDSAAYFCASSPGALDTGELFFGEGSRLTVL.

This clonotype has a handful of counts. J is TRBJ2-5 and V is TRBV3-1; D might be TRBD2 (5 bases). CDR1 is LGHDT, CDR2 YNNKEL, per germline (reference sequence). The CDR3 length is 16 residues. The V and J ends lost 4 bases and 3 bases respectively, with 18 bases between them. The CDR3 sequence: CASSPGWQNGEETQYF. The CDR3, as DNA: TGTGCCAGCAGCCCGGGATGGCAGAACGGAGAAGAGACCCAGTACTTC.

This clonotype was seen just once. The chain carries TRBV12-3 or TRBV12-4 and TRBJ1-1; D possibly corresponds to TRBD1 (6 bases). The CDR3 has 14 residues. The V gene lost 5 bases and the J gene lost 1 base, with 11 bases spanning the gap. Here the CDR3 reads CASSPRGANTEAFF. The CDR3 coding sequence is TGTGCCAGCAGTCCGAGGGGGGCGAACACTGAAGCTTTCTTT.

This chain uses TRBV6-1 with TRBJ2-5; weak D call: TRBD1 (6 bases). CDR1 MNHNS and CDR2 SASEGT come from the germline V gene. Between the trimmed V and J ends, which lost 8 bases and 5 bases, there was a span of 18 bases. The CDR3 sequence is 14 residues long. As DNA, the CDR3 is TGTGCCAGCTCCCAGGGTGGGGGCCCGGAGACCCAGTACTTC. Amino acid sequence: CASSQGGGPETQYF.

This clonotype showed up many times. The J gene is TRBJ2-1, the V gene TRBV3-1, with 13 bases fitting TRBD2. The CDR3 spans 16 residues. The V segment lost 4 bases and the J segment 5 bases; nucleotides outside the gene matches: 5. Germline V gives CDR1 LGHDT, CDR2 YNNKEL (reference sequence). This chain's CDR3 is CASSPSGLAGNNEQFF. In DNA form, the CDR3 reads TGTGCCAGCAGCCCCTCGGGACTAGCGGGGAACAATGAGCAGTTCTTC.

On this clonotype itself: Just one base apart from a much larger clone, this may be a read error. The CDR3 spells CASSAGTTYGYTF. The DNA for the CDR3 is TGCGCCAGCAGTGCCGGGACAACCTATGGCTACACCTTC. The chain employs TRBV10-2 and TRBJ1-2; D may be TRBD1 (6 bases). This CDR3 comprises 13 residues. The V gene lost 4 bases and the J gene lost 4 bases, with 10 bases spanning the gap. The germline gives CDR1 WSHSY, CDR2 SAAADI.

This clonotype came up a few times. A clone one base away is much larger, so this may be a read error. The CDR3 loop is CASSLGSRSERLFF. Here the CDR3 DNA reads TGTGCCAGCAGTTTAGGTAGCCGGTCGGAAAGACTGTTTTTT. The chain recombines TRBV28 with TRBJ1-4; no definite D call. CDR1 MDHEN and CDR2 SYDVKM come from the germline V gene. This CDR3 region has 14 residues.

This chain connects TRBV6-2 or TRBV6-3 to TRBJ1-3, with D possibly matching TRBD1 (5 bases). Per the germline V gene, CDR1 is MNHEY and CDR2 is SVGEGT. The CDR3 contains 13 residues. V lost 5 bases, J lost 5 bases, and 10 bases lay in between. This chain's CDR3 is CASSETVRNTIYF. Written as DNA, the CDR3 is TGTGCCAGCAGTGAGACAGTACGAAACACCATATATTTT.

This clonotype appeared many times. The chain couples TRBV2 to TRBJ1-5; D not certain. From germline, CDR1 is SNHLY and CDR2 FYNNEI. Between the trimmed V and J ends, which lost 6 bases and 1 base, there was a span of 10 bases. The CDR3 runs 14 residues. CDR3 in amino acids: CASRADTSNQPQHF. DNA for the CDR3: TGTGCCAGCAGAGCTGACACGAGCAATCAGCCCCAGCATTTT.